This TCR beta chain was documented in a study of blood T cell repertoires in COVID-19. Across the study: T cells, B-cell-depleted T cells, or PBMCs provided the cDNA or gDNA that served as material.

V was cut by 1 base and J by 0 bases, with 13 bases left in between. CDR3 length: 18 residues. Per germline, CDR1 MGHRA and CDR2 YSYEKL. The protocol was immunoSEQ multiplex PCR, while the TCRdb copy is restricted to in-frame clones and leaves out a portion. The table includes about 52,000 clones, about 83% detected once. Source material: peripheral blood. The chain joins TRBV4-1 to TRBJ2-6; D might be TRBD1 (6 bases). The receptor was derived from a woman older than 75 with acute or convalescent COVID-19. CDR3 loop: CASSQALGQNSGANVLTF. The CDR3 DNA follows: TGCGCCAGCAGCCAAGCCCTGGGACAAAACTCTGGGGCCAACGTCCTGACTTTC.